Below, 12 T cell receptor beta chains from the same sample are listed, as sequenced in a study of cytomegalovirus exposure and HLA in healthy donors (dated by TCRdb to 2015 to 2018). Library construction relied on the immunoSEQ multiplex PCR assay. For the multiplex PCR, a mixture combining 60 forward primers for TCR Vbeta segments and 13 reverse primers for TCR Jbeta segments was used. This immuneACCESS table, as held by TCRdb, lists in-frame sequences with V and J called but not all clones. Of the missing ones, under half trace to an unresolved V gene in checked studies; the others have no known cause. This sample has under 200,000 clones in its table, and around 85% of those were observed once. The ten most abundant clones make up almost 9.5% of the sample. Sequencing input: PBMCs. These receptors came from a young man in good health and CMV-seropositive.

The rearrangement links TRBV5-1 to TRBJ2-7; no clear D gene. This CDR3 has 17 residues. Trimming took 0 bases from V and 0 from J, leaving 16 bases between them. CDR1 is SGHRS, CDR2 YFSETQ, per germline. In DNA, the CDR3 is TGCGCCAGCAGCTTGGGCCCGCAACGTTCCAGCTCCTACGAGCAGTACTTC. Translated, it gives CASSLGPQRSSSYEQYF.

The chain recombines TRBV6-5 with TRBJ1-1, with a possible D match to TRBD1 (5 bases). CDR1 is MNHEY, CDR2 SVGAGI, per germline. Trimming removed 6 bases from V and 7 bases from J, with 18 bases in between. CDR3 size: 14 residues. The CDR3 region has the DNA TGTGCCAGCAGCCTCGAGAGACAGAAAGGTGAAGCTTTCTTT. It specifies CASSLERQKGEAFF.

The chain is built from TRBV7-9 and TRBJ1-2; D uncertain. Trimming removed 0 bases from V and 8 bases from J, with 13 bases in between. Germline V gives CDR1 SEHNR, CDR2 FQNEAQ (reference sequence). This CDR3 contains 14 residues. The CDR3 protein is CASSLARGGQGYTF. CDR3 coding DNA: TGTGCCAGCAGCTTAGCGAGAGGAGGGCAAGGCTACACCTTC.

V gene TRBV5-1 combines with J gene TRBJ1-2, with 9 bases matching TRBD1. Unmatched junction bases numbered 11, after V lost 1 base and J lost 4 bases. Germline assignment: CDR1 SGHRS and CDR2 YFSETQ. The CDR3 contains 17 residues. CDR3 sequence: CASSLRTGAARSYGYTF. The CDR3 DNA reads as TGCGCCAGCAGCTTGAGGACAGGGGCCGCGAGGAGCTATGGCTACACCTTC.

The chain carries TRBV18 and TRBJ2-7; a possible D gene is TRBD2 (6 bases). CDR3 length: 15 amino acids. CDR1 is KGHSH and CDR2 is LQKENI in the germline V gene. V lost 3 bases, J lost 1 base, and 13 bases lay in between. In DNA form, the CDR3 reads TGTGCCAGCTCACCGGGGGGTGCGATATCCTACGAGCAGTACTTC. Encoded protein: CASSPGGAISYEQYF.

This clone was observed a few times. The gene calls are TRBV12-5 and TRBJ1-5; D gene unclear. This CDR3 has 13 residues. Looked up from germline, CDR1 is LGHNT and CDR2 is FRNRAP. V dropped 5 bases and J dropped 7 bases, with 12 bases sitting between them. CDR3 residues: CASGLEAAQPQHF. CDR3 in DNA: TGTGCTAGTGGTCTCGAGGCAGCCCAGCCCCAGCATTTT.

This chain joins TRBV12-5 and TRBJ2-1, with 7 bases matching TRBD2. Germline V lookup: CDR1 LGHNT, CDR2 FRNRAP. The CDR3 runs 15 residues. V shed 7 bases, J shed 4 bases, and the junction held 10 bases outside the gene matches. CDR3 protein: CASALGTIRYNEQFF. As DNA, the CDR3 is TGTGCTAGTGCCCTAGGGACTATCAGGTACAATGAGCAGTTCTTC.

The CDR3 DNA reads as TGTGCCAGTAGTCCACACACTAACTATGGCTACACCTTC. Translating gives CASSPHTNYGYTF. The chain carries TRBV19 and TRBJ1-2; D unclear. The V end lost 5 bases, the J end lost 0 bases, and 7 bases lay between the germline ends. Germline V gene lookup returns CDR1 LNHDA and CDR2 SQIVND (reference sequence). This CDR3 has 13 amino acids.

This chain links TRBV7-9 with TRBJ2-3; a weak D match, TRBD1 (5 bases). The CDR3 has 15 residues. Per the germline V gene, CDR1 is SEHNR and CDR2 is FQNEAQ (reference sequence). V was shortened by 5 bases and J by 0 bases, with 12 bases between the two germline ends. In nucleotides, the CDR3 is TGTGCCAGCAGCCAGGGTGGATCGAGCACAGATACGCAGTATTTT. Translation: CASSQGGSSTDTQYF.

The CDR3 protein is CASSQDRVSNYGYTF. CDR3 bases: TGCGCCAGCAGCCAAGACAGGGTGTCTAACTATGGCTACACCTTC. The J gene is TRBJ1-2, the V gene TRBV4-3; D may be TRBD1 (5 bases). The V gene lost 0 bases and the J gene lost 0 bases, with 8 bases spanning the gap. CDR1 is LGHNA and CDR2 is YSLEER in the germline V gene. The CDR3 consists of 15 residues.

The chain is built from TRBV5-1 and TRBJ1-4, with 9 bases lining up with TRBD1. The CDR3 spans 14 residues. CDR1 SGHRS and CDR2 YFSETQ come from the germline V gene. V gave up 2 bases and J gave up 7 bases; unmatched junction bases: 3. This CDR3 reads CASSFGQGSEKLFF. Here the CDR3 DNA reads TGCGCCAGCAGCTTTGGACAGGGGTCTGAAAAACTGTTTTTT.

CDR3 in amino acids: CASRRDPGYNSPLHF. Here the CDR3 DNA reads TGTGCCAGCAGGCGAGACCCAGGCTATAATTCACCCCTCCACTTT. The chain carries TRBV9 and TRBJ1-6; D not resolved. CDR3 length: 15 amino acids. The germline CDR1 and CDR2 sequences are SGDLS and YYNGEE. V was trimmed by 5 bases and J by 3 bases, leaving 12 bases between them.